This paragraph reports one TCR beta chain. The same CDR3 also results from other DNA sequences found in this sample. The authors' processing: Amplification of reference gene primers was used by the study to estimate nucleated cell counts. The table came from immunoSEQ multiplex PCR; TCRdb's copy has only in-frame clones and leaves some out. Clone size and V and J calls were adopted from that table, with D and trimming inferred from the DNA. The data show about 170,000 clones, with around 80% seen just once and 7% to 10% held by the top ten. The source of the sample is a study of blood T cell repertoires in COVID-19. Study information: COVID-19 samples from acute and convalescent phases originated in the United States, Italy and Spain.

The CDR3 sequence is 15 residues long. V shed 0 bases and J shed 4 bases, with 10 bases lying between them. The V gene's germline CDR1 is MNHEY and CDR2 SVGAGI. Sample: peripheral blood. This sequence was found in a man aged 60 to 75 with acute or convalescent COVID-19. The chain is built from TRBV6-5 and TRBJ1-5; no clear D gene. The CDR3 region has the DNA TGTGCCAGCAGTTACTCCGGCGGAGGGAATCAGCCCCAGCATTTT. Protein sequence: CASSYSGGGNQPQHF.